Sequencing of this T cell receptor (beta chain) was carried out in a study of T-cell reconstitution after alpha-beta-depleted transplantation in children. During its preparation, the TCRbeta library received unique molecular identifiers. Each CDR3 protein gets one entry after TCRdb re-called the PCR reads with MiXCR. Of about 340,000 distinct CDR3 sequences in the sample, over 9% were seen once. The CDR3 has 16 amino acids. V was clipped by 1 base and J by 4 bases; unmatched bases: 6. Germline assignment: CDR1 SEHNR and CDR2 FQNEAQ (reference sequence). This sequence joins TRBV7-9 and TRBJ2-2; 7 bases line up with TRBD2. The sample was PBMCs from the stem cell graft donor, taken from the stem cell graft. This clonotype originated in a human donor who donated a stem cell graft to a child with acute lymphoblastic leukemia. The CDR3 reads CASSLVAGAGTGELFF. The CDR3 DNA reads TGTGCCAGCAGCTTAGTTGCGGGAGCGGGCACCGGGGAGCTGTTTTTT.